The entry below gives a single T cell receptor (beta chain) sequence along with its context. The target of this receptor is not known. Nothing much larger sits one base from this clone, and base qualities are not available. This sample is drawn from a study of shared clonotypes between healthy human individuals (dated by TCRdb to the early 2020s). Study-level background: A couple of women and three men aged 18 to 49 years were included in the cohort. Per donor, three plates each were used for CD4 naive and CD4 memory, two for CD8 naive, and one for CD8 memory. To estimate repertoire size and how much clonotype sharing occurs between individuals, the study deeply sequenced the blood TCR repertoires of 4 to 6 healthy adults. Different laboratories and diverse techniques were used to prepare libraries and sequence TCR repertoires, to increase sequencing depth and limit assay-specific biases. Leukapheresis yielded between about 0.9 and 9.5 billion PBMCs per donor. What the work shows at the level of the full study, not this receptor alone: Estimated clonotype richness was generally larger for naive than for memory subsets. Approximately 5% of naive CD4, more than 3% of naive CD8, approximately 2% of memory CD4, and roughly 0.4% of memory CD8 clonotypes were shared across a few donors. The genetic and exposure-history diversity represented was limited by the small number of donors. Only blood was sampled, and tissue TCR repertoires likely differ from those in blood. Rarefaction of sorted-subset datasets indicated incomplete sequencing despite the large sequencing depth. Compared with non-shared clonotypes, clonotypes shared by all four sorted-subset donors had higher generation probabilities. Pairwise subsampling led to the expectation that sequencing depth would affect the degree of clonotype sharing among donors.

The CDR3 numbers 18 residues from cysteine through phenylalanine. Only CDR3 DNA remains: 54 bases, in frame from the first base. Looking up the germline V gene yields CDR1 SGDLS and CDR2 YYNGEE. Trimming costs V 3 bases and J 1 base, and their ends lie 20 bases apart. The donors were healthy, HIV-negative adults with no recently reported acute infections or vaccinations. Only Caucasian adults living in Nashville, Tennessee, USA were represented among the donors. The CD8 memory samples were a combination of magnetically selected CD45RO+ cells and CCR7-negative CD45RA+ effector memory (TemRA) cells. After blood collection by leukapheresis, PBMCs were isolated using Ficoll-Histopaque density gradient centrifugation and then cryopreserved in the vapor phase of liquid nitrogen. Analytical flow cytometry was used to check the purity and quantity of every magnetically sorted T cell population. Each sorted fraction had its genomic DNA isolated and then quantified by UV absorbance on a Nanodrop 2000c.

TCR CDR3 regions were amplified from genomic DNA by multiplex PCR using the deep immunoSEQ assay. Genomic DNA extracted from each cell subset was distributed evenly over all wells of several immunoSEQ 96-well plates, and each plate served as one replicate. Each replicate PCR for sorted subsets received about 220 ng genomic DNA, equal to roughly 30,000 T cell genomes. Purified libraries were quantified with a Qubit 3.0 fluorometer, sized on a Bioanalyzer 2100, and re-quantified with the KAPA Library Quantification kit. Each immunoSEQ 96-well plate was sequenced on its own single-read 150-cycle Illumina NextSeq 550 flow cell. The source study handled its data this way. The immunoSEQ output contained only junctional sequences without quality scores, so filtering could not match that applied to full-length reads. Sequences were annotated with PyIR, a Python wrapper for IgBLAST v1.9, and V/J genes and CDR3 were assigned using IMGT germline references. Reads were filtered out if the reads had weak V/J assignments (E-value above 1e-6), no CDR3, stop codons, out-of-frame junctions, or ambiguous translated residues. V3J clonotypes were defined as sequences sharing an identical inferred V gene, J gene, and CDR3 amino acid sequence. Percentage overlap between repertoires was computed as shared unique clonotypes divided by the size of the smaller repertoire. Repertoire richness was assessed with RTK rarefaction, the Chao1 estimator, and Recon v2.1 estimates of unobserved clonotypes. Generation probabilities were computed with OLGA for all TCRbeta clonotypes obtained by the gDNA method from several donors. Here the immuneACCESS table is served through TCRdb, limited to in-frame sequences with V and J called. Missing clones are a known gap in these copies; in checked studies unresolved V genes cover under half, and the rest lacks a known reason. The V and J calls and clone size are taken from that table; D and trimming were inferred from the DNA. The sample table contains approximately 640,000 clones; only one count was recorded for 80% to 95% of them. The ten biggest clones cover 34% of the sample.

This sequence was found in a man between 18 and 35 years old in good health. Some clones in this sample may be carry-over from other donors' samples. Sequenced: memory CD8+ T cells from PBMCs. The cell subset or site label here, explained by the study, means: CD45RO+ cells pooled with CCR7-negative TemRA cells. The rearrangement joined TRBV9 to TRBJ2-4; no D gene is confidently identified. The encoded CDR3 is CASSEPEEPDNAKNIQYF. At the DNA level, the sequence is TGTGCCAGCAGCGAGCCCGAAGAGCCCGATAACGCCAAAAACATTCAGTACTTC.